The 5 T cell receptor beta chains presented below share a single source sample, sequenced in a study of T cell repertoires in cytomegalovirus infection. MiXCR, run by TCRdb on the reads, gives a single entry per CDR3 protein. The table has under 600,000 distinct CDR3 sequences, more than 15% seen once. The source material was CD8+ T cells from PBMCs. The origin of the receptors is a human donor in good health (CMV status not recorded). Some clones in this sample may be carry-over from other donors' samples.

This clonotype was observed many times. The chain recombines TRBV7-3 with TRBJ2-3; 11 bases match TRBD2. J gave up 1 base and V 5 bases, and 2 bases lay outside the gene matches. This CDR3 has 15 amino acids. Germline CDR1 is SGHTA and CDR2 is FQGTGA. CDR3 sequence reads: CASSHSGGGTDTQYF. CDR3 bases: TGTGCCAGCAGCCATAGCGGGGGGGGCACAGATACGCAGTATTTT.

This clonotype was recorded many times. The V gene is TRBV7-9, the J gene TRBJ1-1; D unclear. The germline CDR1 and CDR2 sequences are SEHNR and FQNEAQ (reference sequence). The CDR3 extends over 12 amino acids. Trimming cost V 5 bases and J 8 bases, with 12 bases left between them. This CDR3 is CASSQNRKEAFF. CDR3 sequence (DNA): TGTGCCAGCAGCCAAAACCGGAAGGAAGCTTTCTTT.

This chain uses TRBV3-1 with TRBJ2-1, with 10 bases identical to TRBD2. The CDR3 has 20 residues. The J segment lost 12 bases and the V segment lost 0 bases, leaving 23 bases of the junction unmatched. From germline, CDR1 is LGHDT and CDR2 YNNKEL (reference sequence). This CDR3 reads CASSQEGGFGLASGSHAQFF. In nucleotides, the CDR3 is TGTGCCAGCAGCCAAGAAGGAGGGTTCGGTCTAGCTAGCGGGAGTCATGCGCAGTTCTTC.

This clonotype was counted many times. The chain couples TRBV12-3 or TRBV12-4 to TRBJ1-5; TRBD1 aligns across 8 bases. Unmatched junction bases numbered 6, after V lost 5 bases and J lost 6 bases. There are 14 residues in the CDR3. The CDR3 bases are TGTGCCAGCAGTGCACCAGGGGGCGGTCAGCCCCAGCATTTT. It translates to CASSAPGGGQPQHF.

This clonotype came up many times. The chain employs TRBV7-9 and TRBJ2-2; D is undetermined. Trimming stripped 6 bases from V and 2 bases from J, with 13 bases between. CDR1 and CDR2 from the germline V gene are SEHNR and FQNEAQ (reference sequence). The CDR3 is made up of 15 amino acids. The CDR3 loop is CASRPPTENTGELFF. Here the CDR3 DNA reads TGTGCCAGCAGGCCCCCCACGGAAAACACCGGGGAGCTGTTTTTT.